This TCR beta chain is drawn from a study of CD4 T cell repertoires in COVID-19. Study-level information: Other coronavirus spike proteins restimulated relabeled CFSE-low cells expanded with IL-2 for 10 to 11 days. Findings and limits, study-wide: Between roughly 6 and 26% of SARS-CoV-2 clonotypes also appeared in SARS-CoV and/or HKU1 spike cultures.

J lost 9 bases, V lost 7 bases, and 9 bases had no gene match. CDR3 size: 14 residues. Per germline, CDR1 WSHSY and CDR2 SAAADI. Method: immunoSEQ multiplex PCR; TCRdb's copy keeps in-frame clones and lacks some. The sample holds roughly 23,000 clones, roughly 91% seen once. Concerning this clone itself: Its cognate antigen is unknown.

The memory T cells were sequenced right after ex vivo isolation, without culture. The receptor was derived from a human donor who had COVID-19. V is TRBV10-2 and J is TRBJ1-6; 7 nucleotides align to TRBD1. Sequenced material: central memory CD4+ T cells from blood, taken before the COVID-19 pandemic. The chain's CDR3 is CASTATGTGSPLHF. Here the CDR3 DNA reads TGCGCCAGCACGGCGACAGGGACCGGTTCACCCCTCCACTTT.